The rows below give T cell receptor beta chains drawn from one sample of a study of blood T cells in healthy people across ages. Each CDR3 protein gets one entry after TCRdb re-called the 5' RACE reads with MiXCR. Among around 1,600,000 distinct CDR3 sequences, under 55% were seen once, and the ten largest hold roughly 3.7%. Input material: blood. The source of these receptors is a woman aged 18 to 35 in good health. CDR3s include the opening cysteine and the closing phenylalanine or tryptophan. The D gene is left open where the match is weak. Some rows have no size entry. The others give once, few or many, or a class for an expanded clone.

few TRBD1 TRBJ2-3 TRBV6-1 TGTGCCAGCAGTGGGACAGGGGGCATGAGCACAGATACGCAGTATTTT CASSGTGGMSTDTQYF
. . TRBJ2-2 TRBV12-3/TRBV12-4 TGTGCCAGCAGTCCCCCCAGCGGCTACACCGGGGAGCTGTTTTTT CASSPPSGYTGELFF
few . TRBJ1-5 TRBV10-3 TGTGCCATCAAAGGGACGGGCAATCAGCCCCAGCATTTT CAIKGTGNQPQHF
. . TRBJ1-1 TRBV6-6 TGTGCCAGCAGCACCTCCGGTACGGGGACTGAAGCTTTCTTT CASSTSGTGTEAFF
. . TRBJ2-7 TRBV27 TGTGCCAGCAGTTACGCGGAAGACTACGGGCAGTACTTC CASSYAEDYGQYF
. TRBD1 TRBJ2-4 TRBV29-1 TGCAGCGTTCTGACAGGGGGGGTCAAAAACATTCGGTACTTC CSVLTGGVKNIRYF
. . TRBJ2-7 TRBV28 TGTGCCAGCACCACGAGGCGCGGCTACGAGCAGTACTTC CASTTRRGYEQYF
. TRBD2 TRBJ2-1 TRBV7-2 TGTGCCAGCAGCTTAAGGGGAGCGGGAGGCCTTTACAATGAGCAGTTCTTC CASSLRGAGGLYNEQFF
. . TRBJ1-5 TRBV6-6 TGTGCCAGCAGTCGGACATCCTCGAGCAATCAGCCCCAGCATTTT CASSRTSSSNQPQHF
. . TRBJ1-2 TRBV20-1 TGCAGTGCTAGAGGGGAGGCAGGCGGCTACACCTTC CSARGEAGGYTF
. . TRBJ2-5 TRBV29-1 TGCAGCGTGGGGAGGGACAGCCGACAAGAGACCCAGTACTTC CSVGRDSRQETQYF
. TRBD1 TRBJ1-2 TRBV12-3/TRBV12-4 TGTGCCAGCAGTTTGACAGGGTTAAGGGGTGGCTACACCTTC CASSLTGLRGGYTF
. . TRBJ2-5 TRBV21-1 TGTGCCAGCAGCTTGAGGACACAGGGGATCTGGGAGACCCAGTACTTC CASSLRTQGIWETQYF
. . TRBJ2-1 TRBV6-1 TGTGCCAGCAGGAGGGACACCTACCTCTACAATGAGCAGTTCTTC CASRRDTYLYNEQFF
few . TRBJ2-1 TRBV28 TGTGCCAGCAGTTTTGGGCTAGGGAGCAATGAGCAGTTCTTC CASSFGLGSNEQFF
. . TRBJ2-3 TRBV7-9 TGTGCCAGCTGCCGGGATAGGGCAGCAGATACGCAGTATTTT CASCRDRAADTQYF
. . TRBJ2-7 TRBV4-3 TGCGCCAGCAGCCAAGGAGTGACGGGACTCGCCTCCGAGCAGTACTTC CASSQGVTGLASEQYF
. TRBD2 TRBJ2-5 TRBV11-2 TGTGCCAGCAGCTTAAATTTGGGGGAGGGCTACAATGAGCAGTACTTC CASSLNLGEGYNEQYF
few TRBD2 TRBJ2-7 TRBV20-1 TGCAGTGCTGTGGGACTAGCGAACGCCTACGAGCAGTACTTC CSAVGLANAYEQYF
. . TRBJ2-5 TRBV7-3 TGTGCCAGCGGAAGACAGCCCCAAGAGACCCAGTACTTC CASGRQPQETQYF
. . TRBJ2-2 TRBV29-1 TGCAGCGTTGTATGGACTATAAACACCGGGGAGCTGTTTTTT CSVVWTINTGELFF
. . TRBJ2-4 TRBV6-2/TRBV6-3 TGTGCCAGCAGTAAGATCGACAGCGGATCGTACTTC CASSKIDSGSYF
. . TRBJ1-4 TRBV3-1 TGTGCCAGCAGCACGAACACAGGGTCTAATGAAAAACTGTTTTTT CASSTNTGSNEKLFF
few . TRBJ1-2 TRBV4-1 TGCGCCAGCAGCCCAATTTTGGGGCCGGACGGCTACACCTTC CASSPILGPDGYTF
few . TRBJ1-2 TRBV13 TGTGCCAGCATCGTTTATTTTCGACGGGGAAAACTCAGCTATGGCTACACCTTC CASIVYFRRGKLSYGYTF
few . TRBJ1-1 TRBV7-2 TGTGCCAGCAGCTTAGTGGCAGGGGTGAACACTGAAGCTTTCTTT CASSLVAGVNTEAFF
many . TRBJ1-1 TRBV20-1 TGCAGTGCTAGGCCCCGAGTAGGGAACACTGAAGCTTTCTTT CSARPRVGNTEAFF
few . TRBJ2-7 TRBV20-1 TGCAGTGCTAGACCGCTGACAGGAGCCTACGAGCAGTACTTC CSARPLTGAYEQYF